This is a list of T cell receptor beta chains from one sample in a study of CD8 T cells in Susac syndrome. TCRdb ran MiXCR on the immunoSEQ multiplex PCR reads and lists one entry per CDR3 protein. Among roughly 400,000 distinct CDR3 sequences listed, around 85% were seen once. Sequencing was performed on CD8+ T cells from PBMCs. The receptor source for this set is a human donor with multiple sclerosis. Both conserved end residues are part of each CDR3. Fields, in order: D gene, CDR3 length, J gene, V gene, clone size, CDR3 protein, CDR3 DNA. The D gene is left open where the match is weak. Clone size is not always given. Where it is, it says once, few, many or a class for expanded clones.

D gene: NA; CDR3 length: 12; J gene: TRBJ2-2; V gene: TRBV27; clone size: NA; CDR3 protein: CASSLHTGELFF; CDR3 DNA: TGTGCCAGCAGTTTACACACCGGGGAGCTGTTTTTT
D gene: NA; CDR3 length: 13; J gene: TRBJ1-1; V gene: TRBV7-9; clone size: NA; CDR3 protein: CASSGGWGAEAFF; CDR3 DNA: TGTGCCAGCAGCGGGGGCTGGGGGGCTGAAGCTTTCTTT
D gene: NA; CDR3 length: 13; J gene: TRBJ1-1; V gene: TRBV19; clone size: NA; CDR3 protein: CAAQGSRDTEAFF; CDR3 DNA: TGTGCCGCTCAAGGGTCTAGGGACACTGAAGCTTTCTTT
D gene: NA; CDR3 length: 13; J gene: TRBJ1-4; V gene: TRBV12-3/TRBV12-4; clone size: NA; CDR3 protein: CASSPLTDEKLFF; CDR3 DNA: TGTGCCAGCAGCCCTTTAACCGATGAAAAACTGTTTTTT
D gene: TRBD1; CDR3 length: 14; J gene: TRBJ2-7; V gene: TRBV7-8; clone size: NA; CDR3 protein: CASSSIRGWYEQYF; CDR3 DNA: TGTGCCAGCAGCTCGATCAGGGGGTGGTACGAGCAGTACTTC
D gene: NA; CDR3 length: 14; J gene: TRBJ2-3; V gene: TRBV5-6; clone size: NA; CDR3 protein: CASLLTGAGDTQYF; CDR3 DNA: TGTGCCAGCCTTCTAACGGGGGCTGGGGATACGCAGTATTTT
D gene: NA; CDR3 length: 13; J gene: TRBJ1-1; V gene: TRBV5-1; clone size: NA; CDR3 protein: CASRGGAPTEAFF; CDR3 DNA: TGCGCCAGCAGGGGAGGCGCTCCCACTGAAGCTTTCTTT
D gene: NA; CDR3 length: 16; J gene: TRBJ2-2; V gene: TRBV27; clone size: NA; CDR3 protein: CASSLAQGGYTGELFF; CDR3 DNA: TGTGCCAGCAGTTTGGCTCAGGGGGGTTACACCGGGGAGCTGTTTTTT
D gene: TRBD1; CDR3 length: 15; J gene: TRBJ1-1; V gene: TRBV6-6; clone size: NA; CDR3 protein: CASRITGTGDTEAFF; CDR3 DNA: TGTGCCAGCAGAATAACCGGGACAGGGGACACTGAAGCTTTCTTT
D gene: TRBD2; CDR3 length: 16; J gene: TRBJ2-3; V gene: TRBV20-1; clone size: NA; CDR3 protein: CSARGTSGRLIDTQYF; CDR3 DNA: TGCAGTGCTAGGGGGACTAGCGGGCGACTAATCGATACGCAGTATTTT
D gene: NA; CDR3 length: 12; J gene: TRBJ1-2; V gene: TRBV27; clone size: NA; CDR3 protein: CASGGRGYGYTF; CDR3 DNA: TGTGCCAGCGGGGGGCGAGGCTATGGCTACACCTTC
D gene: NA; CDR3 length: 14; J gene: TRBJ2-1; V gene: TRBV5-6; clone size: NA; CDR3 protein: CASSLGSEINEQFF; CDR3 DNA: TGTGCCAGCAGCTTAGGTAGCGAAATCAATGAGCAGTTCTTC
D gene: NA; CDR3 length: 15; J gene: TRBJ2-5; V gene: TRBV7-6; clone size: NA; CDR3 protein: CASSPGARGQETQYF; CDR3 DNA: TGTGCCAGCAGCCCCGGTGCGAGGGGGCAAGAGACCCAGTACTTC
D gene: TRBD2; CDR3 length: 19; J gene: TRBJ2-5; V gene: TRBV7-9; clone size: NA; CDR3 protein: CASSLDEGLAGVPQETQYF; CDR3 DNA: TGTGCCAGCAGCTTAGATGAGGGACTAGCGGGAGTCCCCCAAGAGACCCAGTACTTC
D gene: NA; CDR3 length: 13; J gene: TRBJ1-2; V gene: TRBV20-1; clone size: NA; CDR3 protein: CSARLEVYYGYTF; CDR3 DNA: TGCAGTGCTAGACTCGAGGTTTACTATGGCTACACCTTC
D gene: NA; CDR3 length: 17; J gene: TRBJ2-5; V gene: TRBV10-2; clone size: NA; CDR3 protein: CASSTWGAWVYQETQYF; CDR3 DNA: TGCGCCAGCAGCACTTGGGGGGCTTGGGTCTACCAAGAGACCCAGTACTTC
D gene: TRBD1; CDR3 length: 14; J gene: TRBJ1-6; V gene: TRBV27; clone size: NA; CDR3 protein: CASSYGTGDSPLHF; CDR3 DNA: TGTGCCAGCAGCTACGGGACAGGGGATTCACCCCTCCACTTT
D gene: NA; CDR3 length: 12; J gene: TRBJ1-1; V gene: TRBV27; clone size: NA; CDR3 protein: CATGTENTEAFF; CDR3 DNA: TGTGCCACTGGGACCGAGAACACTGAAGCTTTCTTT
D gene: NA; CDR3 length: 14; J gene: TRBJ1-1; V gene: TRBV19; clone size: once; CDR3 protein: CASSIAEGTTEAFF; CDR3 DNA: TGTGCCAGTAGTATAGCTGAGGGGACCACTGAAGCTTTCTTT
D gene: NA; CDR3 length: 15; J gene: TRBJ2-2; V gene: TRBV3-1; clone size: NA; CDR3 protein: CASSQGRPTTGELFF; CDR3 DNA: TGTGCCAGCAGCCAAGGGAGGCCTACCACCGGGGAGCTGTTTTTT
D gene: NA; CDR3 length: 14; J gene: TRBJ1-1; V gene: TRBV9; clone size: NA; CDR3 protein: CASSVSGMVTEAFF; CDR3 DNA: TGTGCCAGCAGCGTCTCGGGTATGGTCACTGAAGCTTTCTTT
D gene: TRBD1; CDR3 length: 14; J gene: TRBJ2-7; V gene: TRBV7-9; clone size: NA; CDR3 protein: CASSPSTGPGEQYF; CDR3 DNA: TGTGCCAGCAGCCCCTCGACAGGGCCTGGCGAGCAGTACTTC
D gene: NA; CDR3 length: 12; J gene: TRBJ1-1; V gene: TRBV27; clone size: NA; CDR3 protein: CASRAGNTEAFF; CDR3 DNA: TGTGCCAGCCGAGCCGGAAACACTGAAGCTTTCTTT
D gene: NA; CDR3 length: 15; J gene: TRBJ2-4; V gene: TRBV7-9; clone size: NA; CDR3 protein: CASNTLPGAIDIQYF; CDR3 DNA: TGTGCCAGCAACACTTTACCAGGGGCGATAGACATTCAGTACTTC
D gene: TRBD1; CDR3 length: 15; J gene: TRBJ1-1; V gene: TRBV6-5; clone size: NA; CDR3 protein: CASIDTGTGVTEAFF; CDR3 DNA: TGTGCCAGCATTGACACCGGGACAGGGGTTACTGAAGCTTTCTTT
D gene: NA; CDR3 length: 13; J gene: TRBJ2-1; V gene: TRBV27; clone size: NA; CDR3 protein: CASSLVAYNEQFF; CDR3 DNA: TGTGCCAGCAGTTTAGTTGCCTACAATGAGCAGTTCTTC
D gene: NA; CDR3 length: 14; J gene: TRBJ1-2; V gene: TRBV27; clone size: NA; CDR3 protein: CASSAGTGLHGYTF; CDR3 DNA: TGTGCCAGCAGCGCCGGGACGGGCCTACATGGCTACACCTTC
D gene: NA; CDR3 length: 13; J gene: TRBJ1-1; V gene: TRBV2; clone size: NA; CDR3 protein: CASTEALNTEAFF; CDR3 DNA: TGTGCCAGCACCGAGGCCCTGAACACTGAAGCTTTCTTT
D gene: TRBD2; CDR3 length: 22; J gene: TRBJ2-1; V gene: TRBV7-6; clone size: once; CDR3 protein: CAVGGGQPGTSGRPSRGNEQFF; CDR3 DNA: TGTGCCGTCGGGGGGGGACAGCCCGGGACTAGCGGGCGCCCGTCTCGTGGCAATGAGCAGTTCTTC
D gene: NA; CDR3 length: 12; J gene: TRBJ1-1; V gene: TRBV14; clone size: NA; CDR3 protein: CASSPEVVEAFF; CDR3 DNA: TGTGCCAGTTCTCCGGAGGTCGTTGAAGCTTTCTTT
D gene: TRBD1; CDR3 length: 15; J gene: TRBJ2-1; V gene: TRBV29-1; clone size: NA; CDR3 protein: CSVEDQDRTYNEQFF; CDR3 DNA: TGCAGCGTTGAAGATCAGGACAGGACCTACAATGAGCAGTTCTTC
D gene: TRBD2; CDR3 length: 18; J gene: TRBJ2-2; V gene: TRBV4-1; clone size: once; CDR3 protein: CASSQQTSGRAYTGELFF; CDR3 DNA: TGCGCCAGCAGCCAACAAACTAGCGGGAGGGCGTACACCGGGGAGCTGTTTTTT
D gene: TRBD1; CDR3 length: 14; J gene: TRBJ1-4; V gene: TRBV12-3/TRBV12-4; clone size: NA; CDR3 protein: CASSAGQGQEKLFF; CDR3 DNA: TGTGCCAGCAGTGCGGGACAGGGACAGGAAAAACTGTTTTTT
D gene: NA; CDR3 length: 13; J gene: TRBJ1-2; V gene: TRBV2; clone size: NA; CDR3 protein: CASSDATNYGYTF; CDR3 DNA: TGTGCCAGCAGTGACGCAACTAACTATGGCTACACCTTC
D gene: NA; CDR3 length: 13; J gene: TRBJ2-1; V gene: TRBV7-7; clone size: NA; CDR3 protein: CASSLAIGNEQFF; CDR3 DNA: TGTGCTAGCAGCTTAGCGATCGGCAATGAGCAGTTCTTC
D gene: NA; CDR3 length: 14; J gene: TRBJ1-4; V gene: TRBV25-1; clone size: NA; CDR3 protein: CASSENKQGEKLFF; CDR3 DNA: TGTGCCAGCAGTGAAAACAAACAGGGTGAAAAACTGTTTTTT
D gene: TRBD2; CDR3 length: 11; J gene: TRBJ2-7; V gene: TRBV2; clone size: NA; CDR3 protein: CASSGGLAEYF; CDR3 DNA: TGTGCCAGCAGTGGGGGACTAGCGGAGTACTTC
D gene: TRBD1; CDR3 length: 14; J gene: TRBJ2-7; V gene: TRBV27; clone size: NA; CDR3 protein: CASSFGQGGFEQYF; CDR3 DNA: TGTGCCAGCAGTTTTGGACAGGGGGGTTTCGAGCAGTACTTC
D gene: TRBD1; CDR3 length: 14; J gene: TRBJ1-1; V gene: TRBV5-1; clone size: NA; CDR3 protein: CASRAGQGATEAFF; CDR3 DNA: TGCGCCAGCAGGGCCGGACAGGGTGCAACTGAAGCTTTCTTT
D gene: TRBD1; CDR3 length: 14; J gene: TRBJ2-2; V gene: TRBV29-1; clone size: NA; CDR3 protein: CSVVGQGGTGELFF; CDR3 DNA: TGCAGCGTTGTTGGACAGGGGGGCACCGGGGAGCTGTTTTTT
D gene: NA; CDR3 length: 13; J gene: TRBJ2-7; V gene: TRBV19; clone size: NA; CDR3 protein: CASSPGDTYEQYF; CDR3 DNA: TGTGCCAGTAGCCCGGGGGATACCTACGAGCAGTACTTC
D gene: TRBD1; CDR3 length: 14; J gene: TRBJ2-1; V gene: TRBV19; clone size: NA; CDR3 protein: CASSGTESYNEQFF; CDR3 DNA: TGTGCCAGTAGTGGGACAGAGAGTTACAATGAGCAGTTCTTC
D gene: NA; CDR3 length: 15; J gene: TRBJ2-3; V gene: TRBV29-1; clone size: few; CDR3 protein: CSVEESQTHTDTQYF; CDR3 DNA: TGCAGCGTTGAAGAGTCCCAGACCCACACAGATACGCAGTATTTT
D gene: TRBD1; CDR3 length: 18; J gene: TRBJ2-3; V gene: TRBV3-1; clone size: NA; CDR3 protein: CASSQKTGQMRAVDTQYF; CDR3 DNA: TGTGCCAGCAGCCAAAAGACGGGACAGATGAGGGCGGTTGATACGCAGTATTTT
D gene: TRBD2; CDR3 length: 14; J gene: TRBJ2-2; V gene: TRBV27; clone size: NA; CDR3 protein: CASSFSGATGELFF; CDR3 DNA: TGTGCCAGCAGTTTTAGCGGGGCCACCGGGGAGCTGTTTTTT
D gene: NA; CDR3 length: 12; J gene: TRBJ1-5; V gene: TRBV28; clone size: NA; CDR3 protein: CASSSTDQPQHF; CDR3 DNA: TGTGCCAGCAGTTCTACAGACCAGCCCCAGCATTTT
D gene: NA; CDR3 length: 15; J gene: TRBJ2-2; V gene: TRBV5-1; clone size: NA; CDR3 protein: CASTTSEVSTGELFF; CDR3 DNA: TGCGCCAGCACCACTTCAGAGGTGTCTACCGGGGAGCTGTTTTTT
D gene: TRBD1; CDR3 length: 14; J gene: TRBJ2-7; V gene: TRBV5-1; clone size: NA; CDR3 protein: CANSLDRDLREQYF; CDR3 DNA: TGCGCCAACAGCTTGGACAGGGACCTTCGCGAGCAGTACTTC
D gene: NA; CDR3 length: 15; J gene: TRBJ2-1; V gene: TRBV5-4; clone size: NA; CDR3 protein: CASSFKGAPYNEQFF; CDR3 DNA: TGTGCCAGCAGCTTTAAAGGGGCCCCATACAATGAGCAGTTCTTC
D gene: NA; CDR3 length: 17; J gene: TRBJ2-5; V gene: TRBV5-6; clone size: NA; CDR3 protein: CASSPLGGGGPQETQYF; CDR3 DNA: TGTGCCAGCAGCCCCCTGGGGGGAGGGGGGCCCCAAGAGACCCAGTACTTC
D gene: NA; CDR3 length: 17; J gene: TRBJ1-2; V gene: TRBV7-9; clone size: NA; CDR3 protein: CASSLVLFRGHSYGYTF; CDR3 DNA: TGTGCCAGCAGCTTAGTCCTATTCAGGGGCCATAGCTATGGCTACACCTTC
D gene: TRBD2; CDR3 length: 15; J gene: TRBJ2-1; V gene: TRBV19; clone size: NA; CDR3 protein: CASEEWSGRSNEQFF; CDR3 DNA: TGTGCCAGTGAGGAATGGAGCGGGAGGTCCAATGAGCAGTTCTTC
D gene: TRBD1; CDR3 length: 16; J gene: TRBJ1-3; V gene: TRBV28; clone size: NA; CDR3 protein: CASSLPDRGSGNTIYF; CDR3 DNA: TGTGCCAGCAGTTTACCGGACAGGGGCTCTGGAAACACCATATATTTT
D gene: TRBD2; CDR3 length: 16; J gene: TRBJ2-7; V gene: TRBV4-1; clone size: NA; CDR3 protein: CASSQEAGGPTYEQYF; CDR3 DNA: TGCGCCAGCAGCCAAGAAGCGGGAGGTCCTACCTACGAGCAGTACTTC
D gene: NA; CDR3 length: 15; J gene: TRBJ2-1; V gene: TRBV2; clone size: NA; CDR3 protein: CASTLRDRVLTEQFF; CDR3 DNA: TGTGCCAGCACTCTCAGGGACCGAGTTTTGACTGAGCAGTTCTTC